What follows are 13 T cell receptor beta chains derived from one specimen sequenced in a study of radiotherapy plus CTLA-4 blockade in lung cancer. Here immunoSEQ multiplex PCR was the method, and the copy in TCRdb shows in-frame clones only, minus some. The table shows 110,000 or so clones, with around 75% occurring only once. The source was peripheral blood, collected from a patient treated with radiotherapy plus ipilimumab. These receptors originate from a human donor with non-small cell lung cancer who had a partial response to radiotherapy plus ipilimumab.

CDR3 coding DNA: TGTGCCAGCAGTACCAGACAGGGGGCAGTTCGATTATACGAGCAGTACTTC. It codes for CASSTRQGAVRLYEQYF. This sequence joins TRBV27 and TRBJ2-7; 10 bases align to TRBD1. The CDR3 covers 17 residues. CDR1 is MNHEY and CDR2 is SMNVEV in the germline V gene (reference sequence). V dropped 5 bases and J dropped 4; count of bases not matched to a gene: 14.

This clone was recorded once. V and J are TRBV4-3 and TRBJ2-1; possibly TRBD1 for D (5 bases). This CDR3 has 11 residues. V was clipped by 6 bases and J by 10 bases, with 10 bases between them. From germline, CDR1 is LGHNA and CDR2 YSLEER. CDR3 coding DNA: TGCGCCAGCAGTAGGGGTGGGGAGCAGTTCTTC. Its translation is CASSRGGEQFF.

J is TRBJ2-1 and V is TRBV27; 10 bases are shared with TRBD2. The germline V gene encodes CDR1 MNHEY and CDR2 SMNVEV (reference sequence). CDR3 length: 16 amino acids. Trimming removed 1 base from V and 3 bases from J; junction bases left unmatched: 3. CDR3 in amino acids: CASSLLAGGLYNEQFF. The CDR3 DNA reads TGTGCCAGCAGTTTATTAGCGGGAGGTCTCTACAATGAGCAGTTCTTC.

The chain uses TRBV5-1 and TRBJ1-3, with TRBD1 matching 7 bases. The V and J ends lost 1 base and 0 bases, in that order; junction bases with no gene match: 7. The germline V gene encodes CDR1 SGHRS and CDR2 YFSETQ. The CDR3 has 17 residues. DNA for the CDR3: TGCGCCAGCAGCTTGACAGGGGCGCAGGGCTCTGGAAACACCATATATTTT. Translated, it gives CASSLTGAQGSGNTIYF.

This chain links TRBV6-5 with TRBJ2-3, with 7 nucleotides matching TRBD2. Trimming took 6 bases from V and 4 from J; bases not matched to a gene: 7. From germline, CDR1 is MNHEY and CDR2 SVGAGI. This CDR3 comprises 14 residues. In DNA form, the CDR3 reads TGTGCCAGCAGGGCCGGGACTAAGGCAGATACGCAGTATTTT. It codes for CASRAGTKADTQYF.

The gene calls are TRBV28 and TRBJ2-4, with D hard to call. V was shortened by 3 bases and J by 1 base, with 19 bases between the two germline ends. The CDR3 is made up of 18 amino acids. In germline, CDR1 is MDHEN, CDR2 SYDVKM. In DNA, the CDR3 is TGTGCCAGCAGTTTTCTTTCGGCCCTAGAAGAGGCCAAAAACATTCAGTACTTC. Translation: CASSFLSALEEAKNIQYF. The variable domain in full, completed from reference TRBV28 and TRBJ2-4, reads DVKVTQSSRYLVKRTGEKVFLECVQDMDHENMFWYRQDPGLGLRLIYFSYDVKMKEKGDIPEGYSVSREKKERFSLILESASTNQTSMYLCASSFLSALEEAKNIQYFGAGTRLSVL.

The chain couples TRBV7-2 to TRBJ2-1; the match to TRBD2 covers 8 bases. This CDR3 contains 15 residues. The germline gives CDR1 SGHTA, CDR2 FQGNSA. After removal of 1 base from V and 2 bases from J, the junction contained 1 base not matched to a gene. The CDR3 region is CASSLGREAYNEQFF. CDR3 sequence (DNA): TGTGCCAGCAGCTTAGGGCGGGAGGCCTACAATGAGCAGTTCTTC.

The chain has TRBV7-2 and TRBJ2-1; 7 nucleotides agree with TRBD2. The trim removed 2 bases at V and 9 bases at J, leaving 4 bases unmatched. The CDR3 has 13 amino acids. CDR1 is SGHTA and CDR2 is FQGNSA in the germline V gene. This CDR3 reads CASSLTSVGEQFF. The CDR3 DNA is TGTGCCAGCAGCTTAACTAGCGTAGGTGAGCAGTTCTTC.

J is TRBJ1-6 and V is TRBV7-2; TRBD1 might be the D (6 bases). This CDR3 is built from 12 residues. The V end was cut by 5 bases, the J end by 14 bases, with 13 bases between. In germline, CDR1 is SGHTA, CDR2 FQGNSA. The CDR3 nucleotides read TGTGCCAGCAGCACAACAGGGTTTACCCTCCACTTT. This encodes CASSTTGFTLHF.

V and J are TRBV5-1 and TRBJ2-3; TRBD1 might be the D (6 bases). The length of the CDR3 is 14 residues. Germline V gives CDR1 SGHRS, CDR2 YFSETQ. Trimming took off 4 bases at V and 1 base at J, with 10 bases between the two ends. The CDR3 nucleotides read TGCGCCAGCAGCGATTACAGGGGCACAGATACGCAGTATTTT. It encodes CASSDYRGTDTQYF.

The chain combines TRBV5-1 with TRBJ2-5; 8 nucleotides agree with TRBD2. The length of the CDR3 is 15 residues. The germline gives CDR1 SGHRS, CDR2 YFSETQ. Unmatched junction bases numbered 12, after V lost 0 bases and J lost 11 bases. CDR3 nucleotide sequence: TGCGCCAGCAGCTTGGCTAGCGGGTTCGGGGGGGAGCAGTACTTC. Protein product: CASSLASGFGGEQYF.

V is TRBV29-1 and J is TRBJ2-1; 8 bases match TRBD2. V was pared by 6 bases and J by 7 bases, with 5 bases of the junction left unmatched. This CDR3 has 12 amino acids. Germline V gene lookup returns CDR1 SQVTM and CDR2 ANQGSEA. This CDR3 reads CSVWTSINEQFF. DNA for the CDR3: TGCAGCGTCTGGACTAGCATAAATGAGCAGTTCTTC.

This chain links TRBV18 with TRBJ2-5; D is possibly TRBD1 (6 bases). V was trimmed by 1 base and J by 1 base, leaving 7 bases between them. In germline, CDR1 is KGHSH, CDR2 LQKENI. This CDR3 is built from 14 residues. The CDR3 coding sequence is TGTGCCAGCTCACCACGGGACACCCAAGAGACCCAGTACTTC. It specifies CASSPRDTQETQYF.